This T cell receptor beta chain derives from a study of regulatory T cells in long-lasting Graves disease. General observations from the study: Persistent disease showed a preference for TRBV28, TRBJ1-2 and TRBJ2-5.

About this clonotype itself: The target antigen is unknown.

In building TCR beta libraries, iRepertoire HTBI primers were used together with Arm-PCR of CDR3 regions. Original data processing: Segment identification across samples yielded roughly 62 TRBV and some 13 TRBJ segments. MiXCR was run by TCRdb on the multiplex PCR reads, yielding one entry per CDR3 protein. The V and J calls follow TCRdb's processing rather than the paper's. Here the sample spans about 400,000 distinct CDR3 sequences, roughly 16% being singletons. CDR3 length: 15 amino acids. J lost 3 bases, V lost 0 bases, and 2 bases had no gene match. Germline loops: CDR1 SGDLS, CDR2 YYNGEE. Noted time point: newly diagnosed GD, antithyroid drugs for less than 3 months. Preparation of the TCR library used RNA extracted from PBMCs. The same sample was also used in a study of T cells in Graves' hyperthyroidism and ophthalmopathy. That work states: Used for diagnoses were clinical symptoms, serum thyroxine and TRAb, thyroid ultrasound and orbital computed tomography. The HTBI primer set served for first-round RT-PCR of the TCR CDR3.

The rearrangement uses TRBV9 and TRBJ2-7; 11 bases are a match to TRBD2. Sample: peripheral blood mononuclear cells (PBMCs), taken at new diagnosis, from a patient treated with antithyroid drugs. The sequence was collected from a young woman with Graves disease. CDR3 amino acids: CASSVDTSGSYEQYF. The CDR3 region has the DNA TGTGCCAGCAGCGTAGACACTAGCGGGAGCTACGAGCAGTACTTC.